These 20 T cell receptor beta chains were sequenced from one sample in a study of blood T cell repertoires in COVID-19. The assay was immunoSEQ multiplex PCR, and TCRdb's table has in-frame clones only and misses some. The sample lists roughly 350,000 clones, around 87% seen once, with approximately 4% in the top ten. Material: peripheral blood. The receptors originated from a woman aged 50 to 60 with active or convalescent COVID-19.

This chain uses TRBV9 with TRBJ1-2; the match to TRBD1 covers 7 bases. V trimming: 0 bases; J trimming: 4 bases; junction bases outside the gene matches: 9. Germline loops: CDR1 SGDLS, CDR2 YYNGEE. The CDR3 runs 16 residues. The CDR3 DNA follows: TGTGCCAGCAGCGTAGTGCGGAGACAGGGACCCTATGGCTACACCTTC. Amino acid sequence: CASSVVRRQGPYGYTF.

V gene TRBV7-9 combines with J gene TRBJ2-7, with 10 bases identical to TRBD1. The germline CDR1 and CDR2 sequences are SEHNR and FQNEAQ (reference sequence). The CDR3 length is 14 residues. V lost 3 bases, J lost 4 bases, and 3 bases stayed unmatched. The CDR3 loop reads CASSLEGQGYEQYF. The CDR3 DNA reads TGTGCCAGCAGCTTGGAGGGACAGGGGTACGAGCAGTACTTC.

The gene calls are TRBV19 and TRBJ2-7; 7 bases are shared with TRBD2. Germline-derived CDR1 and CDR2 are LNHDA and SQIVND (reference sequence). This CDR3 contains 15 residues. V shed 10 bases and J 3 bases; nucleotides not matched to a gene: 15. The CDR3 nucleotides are TGTGCCACCACAATGAGGCGGGGAGGGGACTACGAGCAGTACTTC. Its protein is CATTMRRGGDYEQYF.

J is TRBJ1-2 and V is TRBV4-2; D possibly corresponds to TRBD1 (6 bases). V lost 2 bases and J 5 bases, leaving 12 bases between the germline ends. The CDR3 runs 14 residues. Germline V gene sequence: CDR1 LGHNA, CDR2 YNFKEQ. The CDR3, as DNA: TGTGCCAGCAGCCAAACACAGGGCAAATATGGCTACACCTTC. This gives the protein CASSQTQGKYGYTF.

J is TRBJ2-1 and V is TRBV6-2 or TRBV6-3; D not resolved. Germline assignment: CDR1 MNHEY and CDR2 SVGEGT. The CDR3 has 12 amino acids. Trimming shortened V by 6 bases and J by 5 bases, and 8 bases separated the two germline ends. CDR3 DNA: TGTGCCAGCAGGCCTCTAGACAATGAGCAGTTCTTC. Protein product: CASRPLDNEQFF.

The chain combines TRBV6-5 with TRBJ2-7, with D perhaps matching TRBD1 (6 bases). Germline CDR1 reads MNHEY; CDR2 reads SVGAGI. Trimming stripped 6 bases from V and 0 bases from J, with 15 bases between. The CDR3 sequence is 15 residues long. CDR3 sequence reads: CASRGQHTSSYEQYF. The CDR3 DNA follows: TGTGCCAGCAGAGGACAGCACACAAGCTCCTACGAGCAGTACTTC.

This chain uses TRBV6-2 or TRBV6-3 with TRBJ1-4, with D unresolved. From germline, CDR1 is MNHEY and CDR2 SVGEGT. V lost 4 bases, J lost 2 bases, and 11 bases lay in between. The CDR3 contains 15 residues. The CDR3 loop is CASSFPGLTNEKLFF. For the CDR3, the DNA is TGTGCCAGCAGTTTCCCGGGTCTTACTAATGAAAAACTGTTTTTT.

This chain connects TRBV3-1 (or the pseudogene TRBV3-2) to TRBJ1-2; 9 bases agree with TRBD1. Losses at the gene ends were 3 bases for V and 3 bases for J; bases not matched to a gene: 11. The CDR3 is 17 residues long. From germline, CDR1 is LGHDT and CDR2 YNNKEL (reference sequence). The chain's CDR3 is CASSQVFLQGADYGYTF. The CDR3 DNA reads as TGTGCCAGCAGCCAGGTCTTTCTACAGGGGGCGGACTATGGCTACACCTTC.

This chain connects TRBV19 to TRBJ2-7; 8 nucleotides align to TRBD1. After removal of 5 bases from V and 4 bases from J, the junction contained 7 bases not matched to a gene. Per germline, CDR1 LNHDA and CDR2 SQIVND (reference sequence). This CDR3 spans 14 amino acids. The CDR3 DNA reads TGTGCCAGTAGTTCGCGGGACAGGATGTACGAGCAGTACTTC. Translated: CASSSRDRMYEQYF.

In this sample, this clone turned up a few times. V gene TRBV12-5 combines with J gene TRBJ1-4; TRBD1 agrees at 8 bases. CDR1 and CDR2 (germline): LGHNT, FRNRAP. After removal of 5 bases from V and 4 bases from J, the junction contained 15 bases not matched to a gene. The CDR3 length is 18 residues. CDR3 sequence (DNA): TGTGCTAGTGGTGACCCCCAGGGGGCTTTTAGTCTTAATGAAAAACTGTTTTTT. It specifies CASGDPQGAFSLNEKLFF.

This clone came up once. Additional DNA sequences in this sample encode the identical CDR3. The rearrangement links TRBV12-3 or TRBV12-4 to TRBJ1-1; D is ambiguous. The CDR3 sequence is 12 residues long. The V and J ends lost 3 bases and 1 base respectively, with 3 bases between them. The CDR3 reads CASSFGNTEAFF. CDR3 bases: TGTGCCAGCAGTTTCGGGAACACTGAAGCTTTCTTT.

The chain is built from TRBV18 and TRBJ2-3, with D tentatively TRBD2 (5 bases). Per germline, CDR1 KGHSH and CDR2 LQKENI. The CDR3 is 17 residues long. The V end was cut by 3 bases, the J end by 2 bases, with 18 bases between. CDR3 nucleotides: TGTGCCAGCTCACCCCTACGAGGGCAGCGCGACACAGATACGCAGTATTTT. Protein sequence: CASSPLRGQRDTDTQYF.

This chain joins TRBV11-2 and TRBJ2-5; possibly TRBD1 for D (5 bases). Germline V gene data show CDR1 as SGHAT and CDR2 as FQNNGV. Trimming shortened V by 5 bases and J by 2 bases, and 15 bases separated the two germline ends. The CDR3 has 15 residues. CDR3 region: CASSQSTVAQETQYF. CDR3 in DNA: TGTGCCAGCAGCCAATCGACAGTGGCACAAGAGACCCAGTACTTC.

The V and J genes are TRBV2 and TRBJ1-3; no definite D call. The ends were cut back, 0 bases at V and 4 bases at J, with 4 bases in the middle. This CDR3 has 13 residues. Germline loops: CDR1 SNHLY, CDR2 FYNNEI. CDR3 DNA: TGTGCCAGCAGTGAAGCCGTGGGAAACACCATATATTTT. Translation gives CASSEAVGNTIYF.

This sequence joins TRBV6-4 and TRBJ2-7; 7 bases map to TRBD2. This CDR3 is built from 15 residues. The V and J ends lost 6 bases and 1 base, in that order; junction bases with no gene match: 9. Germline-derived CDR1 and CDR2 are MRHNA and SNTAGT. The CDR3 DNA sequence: TGTGCCAGCAGCGCTTTCTCGGGGGGTTCCTACGAGCAGTACTTC. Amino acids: CASSAFSGGSYEQYF.

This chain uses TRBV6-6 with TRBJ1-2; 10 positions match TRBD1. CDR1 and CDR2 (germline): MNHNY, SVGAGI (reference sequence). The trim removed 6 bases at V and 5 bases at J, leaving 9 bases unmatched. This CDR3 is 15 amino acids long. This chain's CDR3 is CASSQPGTGDYGYTF. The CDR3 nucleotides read TGTGCCAGCAGCCAGCCTGGGACAGGGGATTATGGCTACACCTTC.

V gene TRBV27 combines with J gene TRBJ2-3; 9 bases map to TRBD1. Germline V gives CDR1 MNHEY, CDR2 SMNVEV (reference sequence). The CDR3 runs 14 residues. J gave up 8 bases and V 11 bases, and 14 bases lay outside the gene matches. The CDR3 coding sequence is TGTGCCGATTCTGGGACAGGGCTCAGGGGTACGCAGTATTTT. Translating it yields CADSGTGLRGTQYF.

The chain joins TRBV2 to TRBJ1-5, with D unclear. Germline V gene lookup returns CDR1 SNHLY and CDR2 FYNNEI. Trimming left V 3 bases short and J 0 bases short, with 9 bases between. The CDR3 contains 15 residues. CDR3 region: CASSETSGSNQPQHF. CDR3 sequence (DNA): TGTGCCAGCAGTGAGACTAGTGGTAGCAATCAGCCCCAGCATTTT.

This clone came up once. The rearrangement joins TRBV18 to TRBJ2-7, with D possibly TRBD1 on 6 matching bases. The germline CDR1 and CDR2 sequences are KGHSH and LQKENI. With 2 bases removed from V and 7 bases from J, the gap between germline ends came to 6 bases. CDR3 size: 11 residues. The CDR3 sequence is CASSPGTEQYF. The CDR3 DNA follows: TGTGCCAGCTCACCAGGGACAGAGCAGTACTTC.

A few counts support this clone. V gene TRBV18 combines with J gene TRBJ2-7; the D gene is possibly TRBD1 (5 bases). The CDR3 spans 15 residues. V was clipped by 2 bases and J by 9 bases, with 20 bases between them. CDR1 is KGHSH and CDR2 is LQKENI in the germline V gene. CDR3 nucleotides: TGTGCCAGCTCACCAGAGGCAGGGAAGAATGGAAGGCAGTACTTC. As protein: CASSPEAGKNGRQYF.